The 27 T cell receptor beta chains listed next were all sequenced from one sample in a study of technical replicates of blood from a handful of donors. Generated by immunoSEQ multiplex PCR, the TCRdb table keeps only in-frame clones and is missing some. The table shows 60,000 to 95,000 clones, with 91% occurring only once. Specimen: T cells isolated from PBMCs. Every receptor here comes from a human donor in good health. Some clones in this sample may be carry-over from other donors' samples.

This chain links TRBV5-1 with TRBJ2-5; D is undetermined. Trimming stripped 0 bases from V and 1 base from J, with 7 bases between. The CDR3 has 14 amino acids. Germline assignment: CDR1 SGHRS and CDR2 YFSETQ. Here the CDR3 DNA reads TGCGCCAGCAGCTTGGAGCCTGCCCAAGAGACCCAGTACTTC. It translates to CASSLEPAQETQYF. Variable domain in full (rest from reference TRBV5-1 and TRBJ2-5): KAGVTQTPRYLIKTRGQQVTLSCSPISGHRSVSWYQQTPGQGLQFLFEYFSETQRNKGNFPGRFSGRQFSNSRSEMNVSTLELGDSALYLCASSLEPAQETQYFGPGTRLLVL.

The J gene is TRBJ2-1, the V gene TRBV14; perhaps TRBD1 as D (5 bases). The CDR3 runs to 15 residues. Looked up from germline, CDR1 is SGHDN and CDR2 is FVKESK. V was cut by 0 bases and J by 8 bases, with 14 bases left in between. The DNA of the CDR3 is TGTGCCAGCAGCCAAGATCCTCCCGGACAAGATGAGCAGTTCTTC. Translated: CASSQDPPGQDEQFF.

The chain links TRBV6-5 to TRBJ2-3; a weak D match, TRBD2 (5 bases). V dropped 5 bases and J dropped 5 bases, with 14 bases sitting between them. The CDR3 has 14 residues. The germline CDR1 and CDR2 sequences are MNHEY and SVGAGI. The CDR3 bases are TGTGCCAGCAGTCCCGGGTACCGGGGAGATACGCAGTATTTT. Protein sequence: CASSPGYRGDTQYF.

The rearrangement links TRBV28 to TRBJ2-1, with TRBD2 as a possible D gene (6 bases). V was pared by 7 bases and J by 15 bases, with 22 bases between. CDR3 length: 13 residues. CDR1 and CDR2 (germline): MDHEN, SYDVKM. The DNA for the CDR3 is TGTGCCAGCAAGGGGCGGGACCACGCCAGATGGTTCTTC. Translated: CASKGRDHARWFF. The whole variable domain, remainder taken from reference TRBV28 and TRBJ2-1, is DVKVTQSSRYLVKRTGEKVFLECVQDMDHENMFWYRQDPGLGLRLIYFSYDVKMKEKGDIPEGYSVSREKKERFSLILESASTNQTSMYLCASKGRDHARWFFGPGTRLTVL.

The chain joins TRBV7-6 to TRBJ1-1; D might be TRBD1 (5 bases). This CDR3 has 13 residues. CDR1 SGHVS and CDR2 FNYEAQ come from the germline V gene. V dropped 5 bases and J dropped 0 bases, with 7 bases sitting between them. The CDR3 loop reads CASSGGMNTEAFF. CDR3 DNA sequence: TGTGCCAGCAGCGGGGGGATGAACACTGAAGCTTTCTTT.

The chain uses TRBV7-6 and TRBJ2-5; 13 nucleotides align to TRBD2. Looked up from germline, CDR1 is SGHVS and CDR2 is FNYEAQ. V shed 5 bases, J shed 4 bases, and the junction held 4 bases outside the gene matches. The CDR3 consists of 15 residues. The CDR3 is CASSARTSGGETQYF. CDR3 DNA sequence: TGTGCCAGCAGCGCACGGACTAGCGGGGGAGAGACCCAGTACTTC.

V usage is TRBV12-5 and J usage is TRBJ1-3, with D unresolved. The CDR3 spans 16 residues. Germline V gene sequence: CDR1 LGHNT, CDR2 FRNRAP. V lost 0 bases and J 9 bases, leaving 18 bases between the germline ends. For the CDR3, the DNA is TGTGCTAGTGGTTTGGTACAGACACAAATAGGATCCACCATATATTTT. It is translated as CASGLVQTQIGSTIYF.

The chain joins TRBV7-9 to TRBJ2-5, with D possibly matching TRBD1 (6 bases). The ends were cut back, 6 bases at V and 4 bases at J, with 12 bases in the middle. Germline assignment: CDR1 SEHNR and CDR2 FQNEAQ (reference sequence). The length of the CDR3 is 13 residues. The DNA for the CDR3 is TGTGCCAGCAGAACAGGGTTTGGAGAGACCCAGTACTTC. Translating gives CASRTGFGETQYF. Complete variable domain (other parts from reference TRBV7-9 and TRBJ2-5): DTGVSQNPRHKITKRGQNVTFRCDPISEHNRLYWYRQTLGQGPEFLTYFQNEAQLEKSRLLSDRFSAERPKGSFSTLEIQRTEQGDSAMYLCASRTGFGETQYFGPGTRLLVL.

In nucleotides, the CDR3 is TGTGCCAGCAGCTTGGACAGAAAGACCTACGAGCAGTACTTC. Translated: CASSLDRKTYEQYF. The chain has TRBV5-6 and TRBJ2-7; the D is unclear. The CDR3 contains 14 residues. Germline lookup yields CDR1 SGHDT and CDR2 YYEEEE. V gave up 0 bases and J gave up 2 bases, with 9 bases separating them.

CDR3 nucleotide sequence: TGTGCCAGCAGTCCCACCGGGACAGGGTACGATGAGCAGTTCTTC. It specifies CASSPTGTGYDEQFF. This chain links TRBV27 with TRBJ2-1; 9 bases match TRBD1. Germline CDR1 reads MNHEY; CDR2 reads SMNVEV (reference sequence). The length of the CDR3 is 15 residues. V was clipped by 5 bases and J by 8 bases; unmatched bases: 10.

This clone was counted once. The genes are TRBV10-3 and TRBJ2-3; 11 positions match TRBD1. V was pared by 5 bases and J by 4 bases, with 5 bases of the junction left unmatched. The CDR3 has 15 amino acids. Germline V lookup: CDR1 ENHRY, CDR2 SYGVKD. The CDR3 loop is CAISLGQGGPDTQYF. CDR3 nucleotide sequence: TGTGCCATCAGTTTGGGACAGGGGGGTCCAGATACGCAGTATTTT.

V gene TRBV15 combines with J gene TRBJ2-7; a possible D gene is TRBD1 (5 bases). The germline gives CDR1 LNHNV, CDR2 YYDKDF (reference sequence). This CDR3 contains 15 residues. V lost 2 bases, J lost 5 bases, and 16 bases lay in between. Here the CDR3 DNA reads TGTGCCACCAGCAGATTATCAGGGTACCTACACGAGCAGTACTTC. It yields the protein CATSRLSGYLHEQYF.

The chain couples TRBV29-1 to TRBJ2-4, with no clear D. V lost 3 bases, J lost 3 bases, and 18 bases lay in between. From germline, CDR1 is SQVTM and CDR2 ANQGSEA. This CDR3 is 16 amino acids long. CDR3 coding DNA: TGCAGCGTTGAGATTTTAGACGGTAGACTCAAAAACATTCAGTACTTC. Residues: CSVEILDGRLKNIQYF.

The chain recombines TRBV7-8 with TRBJ1-5; D is possibly TRBD1 (6 bases). CDR1 is SGHVS, CDR2 FQNEAQ, per germline. The germline V and J ends were trimmed by 0 bases and 1 base, with 7 bases remaining between them. The CDR3 is made up of 15 amino acids. CDR3 nucleotide sequence: TGTGCCAGCAGCTTAGCCCAGGGGAGCAATCAGCCCCAGCATTTT. Its translation is CASSLAQGSNQPQHF. Using reference TRBV7-8 and TRBJ1-5 for the parts outside the CDR3, the full variable domain is GAGVSQSPRYKVAKRGQDVALRCDPISGHVSLFWYQQALGQGPEFLTYFQNEAQLDKSGLPSDRFFAERPEGSVSTLKIQRTQQEDSAVYLCASSLAQGSNQPQHFGDGTRLSIL.

The J gene is TRBJ1-4, the V gene TRBV30, with 8 bases fitting TRBD1. The V gene end was trimmed by 7 bases and the J gene end by 8 bases; junction bases not matched to a gene: 9. This CDR3 has 13 residues. CDR1 and CDR2 from the germline V gene are GTSNPN and SVGIG (reference sequence). The CDR3 DNA is TGTGCCTCCGGGGGACAGGCGGTAGAAAAACTGTTTTTT. Protein sequence: CASGGQAVEKLFF.

The chain links TRBV4-1 to TRBJ2-2, with 11 bases that match TRBD2. Germline CDR1 MGHRA, CDR2 YSYEKL. This CDR3 is built from 16 residues. The trim removed 1 base at V and 4 bases at J, leaving 2 bases unmatched. CDR3 in DNA: TGCGCCAGCAGCCAAGTAGCGGGGGGGCTCACCGGGGAGCTGTTTTTT. Its translation: CASSQVAGGLTGELFF.

The genes are TRBV18 and TRBJ1-2; 10 positions match TRBD1. Trimming cost V 4 bases and J 8 bases; bases outside gene matches: 10. Germline assignment: CDR1 KGHSH and CDR2 LQKENI. CDR3 size: 15 residues. This CDR3 is CASSQPGQGHQGYTF. CDR3 bases: TGTGCCAGCTCACAACCGGGACAGGGGCATCAAGGCTACACCTTC.

The chain is built from TRBV27 and TRBJ1-2; D is perhaps TRBD1 (5 bases). The germline gives CDR1 MNHEY, CDR2 SMNVEV (reference sequence). V was pared by 4 bases and J by 1 base, with 19 bases between. The CDR3 loop spans 17 amino acids. The chain's CDR3 is CASSSYLQEGHNYGYTF. The DNA of the CDR3 is TGTGCCAGCAGTTCGTACCTACAGGAGGGGCATAACTATGGCTACACCTTC.

J is TRBJ2-3 and V is TRBV5-5; TRBD2 matches at 10 bases. Losses at the gene ends were 4 bases for V and 2 bases for J; bases not matched to a gene: 7. This CDR3 is built from 16 residues. Germline lookup yields CDR1 SGHKS and CDR2 YYEKEE (reference sequence). The CDR3 reads CASSRLAGGFTDTQYF. CDR3 sequence (DNA): TGTGCCAGCAGCCGATTAGCGGGGGGATTCACAGATACGCAGTATTTT.

This rearrangement joins TRBV6-1 to TRBJ2-1, with D possibly TRBD2 on 5 matching bases. The CDR3 contains 17 residues. CDR1 is MNHNS, CDR2 SASEGT, per germline. Trimming cost V 4 bases and J 0 bases, with 16 bases left between them. The CDR3 DNA reads TGTGCCAGCAGTGGGCGAATGTTGGGGAGCTCCTACAATGAGCAGTTCTTC. Protein product: CASSGRMLGSSYNEQFF.

The genes are TRBV5-6 and TRBJ1-5, with D tentatively TRBD1 (6 bases). The CDR3 totals 15 residues. V shed 1 base and J shed 3 bases, with 11 bases lying between them. The V gene's germline CDR1 is SGHDT and CDR2 YYEEEE. The DNA of the CDR3 is TGTGCCAGCAGCTTGCTACAGGGCAACAATCAGCCCCAGCATTTT. It codes for CASSLLQGNNQPQHF.

The chain joins TRBV4-1 to TRBJ2-1, with 10 bases identical to TRBD2. The length of the CDR3 is 16 residues. Germline V gives CDR1 MGHRA, CDR2 YSYEKL. V lost 4 bases, J lost 8 bases, and 11 bases stayed unmatched. CDR3 loop: CASSPERGGFGDEQFF. The CDR3 nucleotides read TGCGCCAGCAGCCCAGAGCGGGGGGGCTTTGGGGATGAGCAGTTCTTC.

The chain carries TRBV5-5 and TRBJ2-7; 9 bases map to TRBD1. J was trimmed by 5 bases and V by 4 bases; bases with no gene match: 7. The CDR3 runs 14 residues. The germline V gene has CDR1 SGHKS and CDR2 YYEKEE (reference sequence). Here the CDR3 DNA reads TGTGCCAGCAGCCCCGGGGACAGGGTAGACGAGCAGTACTTC. Translation gives CASSPGDRVDEQYF.

This CDR3 is CASSTLGTEAFF. The DNA for the CDR3 is TGTGCCAGTAGTACCCTCGGCACTGAAGCTTTCTTT. The chain employs TRBV19 and TRBJ1-1; no clear D. This CDR3 comprises 12 residues. Germline V gene data show CDR1 as LNHDA and CDR2 as SQIVND (reference sequence). Trimming cost V 4 bases and J 4 bases, with 7 bases left between them.

The rearrangement uses TRBV30 and TRBJ2-7; 10 nucleotides align to TRBD1. The CDR3 sequence is 11 residues long. J lost 4 bases, V lost 8 bases, and 2 bases had no gene match. CDR1 and CDR2 from the germline V gene are GTSNPN and SVGIG (reference sequence). The CDR3 DNA reads as TGTGCCGCGGACAGGGGGTACGAGCAGTACTTC. It codes for CAADRGYEQYF.

The rearrangement links TRBV5-1 to TRBJ2-7; tentative D call: TRBD1 (6 bases). The CDR3 loop spans 14 amino acids. Germline-derived CDR1 and CDR2 are SGHRS and YFSETQ. V lost 2 bases and J 4 bases, leaving 13 bases between the germline ends. The CDR3 loop is CASSFSAGDYEQYF. The CDR3 DNA follows: TGCGCCAGCAGCTTTAGTGCAGGGGATTACGAGCAGTACTTC.

V usage is TRBV27 and J usage is TRBJ1-2, with D possibly being TRBD1 (5 bases). The germline V and J ends were trimmed by 6 bases and 5 bases, with 13 bases remaining between them. The CDR3 runs to 13 residues. The germline gives CDR1 MNHEY, CDR2 SMNVEV (reference sequence). The CDR3 DNA reads as TGTGCCAGCAGACCCCGGGGGATATATGGCTACACCTTC. Its protein product is CASRPRGIYGYTF.